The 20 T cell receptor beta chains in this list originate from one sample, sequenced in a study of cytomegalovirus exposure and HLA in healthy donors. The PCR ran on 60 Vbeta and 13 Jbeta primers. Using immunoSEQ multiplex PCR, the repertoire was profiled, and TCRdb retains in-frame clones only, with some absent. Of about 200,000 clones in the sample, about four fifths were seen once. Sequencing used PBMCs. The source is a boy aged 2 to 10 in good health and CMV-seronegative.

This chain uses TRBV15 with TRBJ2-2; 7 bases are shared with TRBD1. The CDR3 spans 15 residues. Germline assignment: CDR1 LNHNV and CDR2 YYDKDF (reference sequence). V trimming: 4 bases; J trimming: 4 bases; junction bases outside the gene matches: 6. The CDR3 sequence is CATSKGQAATGELFF. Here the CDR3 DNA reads TGTGCCACCAGCAAAGGACAGGCCGCCACCGGGGAGCTGTTTTTT.

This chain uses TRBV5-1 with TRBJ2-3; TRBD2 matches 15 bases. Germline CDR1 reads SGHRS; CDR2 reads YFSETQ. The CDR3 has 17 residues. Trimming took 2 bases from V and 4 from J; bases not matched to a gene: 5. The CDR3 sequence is CASSLGLAGGTADTQYF. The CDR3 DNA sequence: TGCGCCAGCAGCTTAGGACTAGCGGGGGGGACAGCAGATACGCAGTATTTT.

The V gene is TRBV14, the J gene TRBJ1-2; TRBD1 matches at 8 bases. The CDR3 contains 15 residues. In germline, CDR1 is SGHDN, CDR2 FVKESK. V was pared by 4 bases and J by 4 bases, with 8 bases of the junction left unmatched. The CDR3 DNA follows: TGTGCCAGCAGCCCACTGACAGGGGCCAGCTATGGCTACACCTTC. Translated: CASSPLTGASYGYTF.

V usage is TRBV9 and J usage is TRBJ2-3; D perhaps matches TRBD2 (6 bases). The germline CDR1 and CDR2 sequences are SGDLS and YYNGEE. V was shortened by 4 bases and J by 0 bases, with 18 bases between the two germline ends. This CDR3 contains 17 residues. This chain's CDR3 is CASSLRPRTMSTDTQYF. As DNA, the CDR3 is TGTGCCAGCAGCCTGAGACCCCGGACTATGAGCACAGATACGCAGTATTTT.

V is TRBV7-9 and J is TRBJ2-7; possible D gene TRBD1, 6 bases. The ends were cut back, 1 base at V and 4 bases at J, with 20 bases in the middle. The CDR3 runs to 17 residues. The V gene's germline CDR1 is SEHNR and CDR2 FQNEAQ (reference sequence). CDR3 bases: TGTGCCAGCAGCTTAGTTCATAGGGCAGGGGATCGGTACGAGCAGTACTTC. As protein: CASSLVHRAGDRYEQYF. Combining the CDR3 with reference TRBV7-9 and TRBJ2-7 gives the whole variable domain DTGVSQNPRHKITKRGQNVTFRCDPISEHNRLYWYRQTLGQGPEFLTYFQNEAQLEKSRLLSDRFSAERPKGSFSTLEIQRTEQGDSAMYLCASSLVHRAGDRYEQYFGPGTRLTVT.

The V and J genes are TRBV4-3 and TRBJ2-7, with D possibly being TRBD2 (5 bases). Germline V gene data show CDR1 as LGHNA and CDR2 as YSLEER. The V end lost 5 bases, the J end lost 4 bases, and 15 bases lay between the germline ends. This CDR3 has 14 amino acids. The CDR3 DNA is TGCGCCAGCAGCGAGCCGGGAATGGAGTACGAGCAGTACTTC. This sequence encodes CASSEPGMEYEQYF.

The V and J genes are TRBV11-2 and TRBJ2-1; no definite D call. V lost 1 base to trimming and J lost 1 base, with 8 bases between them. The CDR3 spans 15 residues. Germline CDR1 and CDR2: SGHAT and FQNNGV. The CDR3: CASSLGLPSYNEQFF. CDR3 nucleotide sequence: TGTGCCAGCAGCTTAGGTCTACCATCCTACAATGAGCAGTTCTTC.

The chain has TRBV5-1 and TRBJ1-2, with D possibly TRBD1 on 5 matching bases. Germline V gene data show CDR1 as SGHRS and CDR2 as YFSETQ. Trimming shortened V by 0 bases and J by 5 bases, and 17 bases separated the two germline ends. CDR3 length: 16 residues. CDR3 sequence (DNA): TGCGCCAGCAGCTTGGGCGCACAGGAACCCTGGTATGGCTACACCTTC. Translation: CASSLGAQEPWYGYTF.

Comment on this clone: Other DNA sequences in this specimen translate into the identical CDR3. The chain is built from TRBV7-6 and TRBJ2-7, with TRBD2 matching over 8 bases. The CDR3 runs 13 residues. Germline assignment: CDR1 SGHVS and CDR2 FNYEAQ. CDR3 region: CASRRGLAGEQYF. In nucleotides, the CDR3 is TGTGCGAGCCGTAGAGGGCTAGCGGGCGAGCAGTACTTC.

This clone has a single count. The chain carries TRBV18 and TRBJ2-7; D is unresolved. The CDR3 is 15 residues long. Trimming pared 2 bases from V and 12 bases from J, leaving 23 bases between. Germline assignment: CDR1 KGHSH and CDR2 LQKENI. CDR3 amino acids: CASSPTASGTGRRYF. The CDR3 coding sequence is TGTGCCAGCTCACCAACTGCGTCAGGTACCGGTAGACGGTACTTC. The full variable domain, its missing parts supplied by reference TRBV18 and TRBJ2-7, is NAGVMQNPRHLVRRRGQEARLRCSPMKGHSHVYWYRQLPEEGLKFMVYLQKENIIDESGMPKERFSAEFPKEGPSILRIQQVVRGDSAAYFCASSPTASGTGRRYFGPGTRLTVT.

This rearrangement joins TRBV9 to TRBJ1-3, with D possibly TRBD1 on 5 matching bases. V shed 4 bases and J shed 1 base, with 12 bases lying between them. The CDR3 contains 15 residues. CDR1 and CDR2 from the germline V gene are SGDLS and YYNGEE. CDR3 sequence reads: CASSPPGVSGNTIYF. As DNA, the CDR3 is TGTGCCAGCAGCCCTCCGGGGGTATCTGGAAACACCATATATTTT.

The CDR3 region is CASSYVRGETQYF. DNA for the CDR3: TGTGCCAGCAGTTATGTTCGGGGGGAGACCCAGTACTTC. This rearrangement joins TRBV6-5 to TRBJ2-7, with D tentatively TRBD2 (6 bases). The J call may be wrong; the DNA end is better matched by TRBJ2-5. The CDR3 contains 13 residues. Germline CDR1 and CDR2: MNHEY and SVGAGI.

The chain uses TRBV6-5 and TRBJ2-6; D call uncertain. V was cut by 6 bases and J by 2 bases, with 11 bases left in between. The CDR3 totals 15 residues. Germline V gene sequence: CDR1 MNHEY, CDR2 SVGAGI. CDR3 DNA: TGTGCCAGCAGCCACCGGGTTACTGGGGCCAACGTCCTGACTTTC. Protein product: CASSHRVTGANVLTF.

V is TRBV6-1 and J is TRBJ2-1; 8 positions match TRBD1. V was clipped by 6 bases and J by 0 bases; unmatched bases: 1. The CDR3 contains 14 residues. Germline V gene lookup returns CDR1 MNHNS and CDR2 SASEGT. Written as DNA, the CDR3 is TGTGCCAGCAGGGGACAGGTCTCCTACAATGAGCAGTTCTTC. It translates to CASRGQVSYNEQFF.

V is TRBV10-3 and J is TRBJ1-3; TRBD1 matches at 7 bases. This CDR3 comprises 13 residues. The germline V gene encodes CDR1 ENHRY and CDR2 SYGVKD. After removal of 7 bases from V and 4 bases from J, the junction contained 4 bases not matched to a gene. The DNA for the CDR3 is TGTGCCATCATGTCGGGACAGGGAAACACCATATATTTT. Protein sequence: CAIMSGQGNTIYF.

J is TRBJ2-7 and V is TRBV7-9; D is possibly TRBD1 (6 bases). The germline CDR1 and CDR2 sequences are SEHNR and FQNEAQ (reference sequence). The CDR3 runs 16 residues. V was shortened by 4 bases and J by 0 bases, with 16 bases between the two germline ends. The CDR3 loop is CASSSRTDRPSYEQYF. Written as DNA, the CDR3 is TGTGCCAGCAGCTCGAGAACCGACAGGCCCTCCTACGAGCAGTACTTC.

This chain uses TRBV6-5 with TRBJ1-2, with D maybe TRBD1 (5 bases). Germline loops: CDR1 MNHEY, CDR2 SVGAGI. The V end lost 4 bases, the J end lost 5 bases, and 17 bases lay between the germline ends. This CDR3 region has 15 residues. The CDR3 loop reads CASSFSFREEYGYTF. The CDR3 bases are TGTGCCAGCAGTTTCTCCTTCAGGGAAGAGTATGGCTACACCTTC.

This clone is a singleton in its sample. CDR3 DNA sequence: TGTGCCAGTAGTAGTCAGGGCGACTATGGCTACACCTTC. Translation gives CASSSQGDYGYTF. The V call is TRBV19, the J call TRBJ1-2; D may be TRBD1 (5 bases). The V gene's germline CDR1 is LNHDA and CDR2 SQIVND (reference sequence). The germline V and J ends were trimmed by 4 bases and 3 bases, with 9 bases remaining between them. The CDR3 is made up of 13 amino acids.

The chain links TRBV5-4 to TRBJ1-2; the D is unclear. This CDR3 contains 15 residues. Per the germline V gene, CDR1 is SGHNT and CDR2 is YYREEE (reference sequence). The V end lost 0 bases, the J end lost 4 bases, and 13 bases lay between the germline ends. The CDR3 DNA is TGTGCCAGCAGCTTGGCCCGTCAGGTGGGCTATGGCTACACCTTC. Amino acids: CASSLARQVGYGYTF.

The CDR3 DNA is TGTGCCAGCAGCTTAGCTCCCCACACCATATATTTT. Translated: CASSLAPHTIYF. The chain combines TRBV11-2 with TRBJ1-3; D remains unclear. This CDR3 has 12 amino acids. V lost 1 base to trimming and J lost 8 bases, with 6 bases between them. Per the germline V gene, CDR1 is SGHAT and CDR2 is FQNNGV.